This TCR beta chain emerged from a study of blood T cell repertoires in COVID-19. About the research overall: COVID-19 samples collected from the United States, Italy and Spain covered acute and convalescent phases. Sources were T cells, B-cell-depleted T cells, or PBMCs; the material itself was cDNA or gDNA.

Original methodology: Counts of nucleated cells, estimated from reference gene primer amplification, were obtained. Sequenced by immunoSEQ multiplex PCR; TCRdb stores in-frame clones only, minus some. D and trimming come from the DNA, and the V and J calls and clone size come from that table. The sample carries some 83,000 clones, 88% recorded once. The CDR3 loop spans 13 amino acids. V was shortened by 5 bases and J by 1 base, with 8 bases between the two germline ends. CDR1 is MRHNA and CDR2 is SNTAGT in the germline V gene. The origin of this receptor is a man aged 60 to 75 with acute or convalescent COVID-19. The sequencing input was peripheral blood. The chain combines TRBV6-4 with TRBJ1-1; D remains unclear. The CDR3 bases are TGTGCCAGCAGTCGGGAGGCGAACACTGAAGCTTTCTTT. Its translation is CASSREANTEAFF.